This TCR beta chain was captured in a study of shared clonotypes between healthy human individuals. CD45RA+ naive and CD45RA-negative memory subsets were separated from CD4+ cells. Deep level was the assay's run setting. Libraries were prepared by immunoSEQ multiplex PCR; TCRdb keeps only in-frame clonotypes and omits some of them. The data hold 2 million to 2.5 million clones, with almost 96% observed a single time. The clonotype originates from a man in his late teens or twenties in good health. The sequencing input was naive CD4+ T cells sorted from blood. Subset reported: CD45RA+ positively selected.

CDR3 DNA: TGTGCCAGCAGTTTATGGTCCGGCCAGGGTCGCAATCAGCCCCAGCATTTT. Protein sequence: CASSLWSGQGRNQPQHF. V usage is TRBV27 and J usage is TRBJ1-5; TRBD1 might be the D (5 bases). Looked up from germline, CDR1 is MNHEY and CDR2 is SMNVEV (reference sequence). This CDR3 contains 17 residues. The V gene lost 1 base and the J gene lost 2 bases, with 15 bases spanning the gap.